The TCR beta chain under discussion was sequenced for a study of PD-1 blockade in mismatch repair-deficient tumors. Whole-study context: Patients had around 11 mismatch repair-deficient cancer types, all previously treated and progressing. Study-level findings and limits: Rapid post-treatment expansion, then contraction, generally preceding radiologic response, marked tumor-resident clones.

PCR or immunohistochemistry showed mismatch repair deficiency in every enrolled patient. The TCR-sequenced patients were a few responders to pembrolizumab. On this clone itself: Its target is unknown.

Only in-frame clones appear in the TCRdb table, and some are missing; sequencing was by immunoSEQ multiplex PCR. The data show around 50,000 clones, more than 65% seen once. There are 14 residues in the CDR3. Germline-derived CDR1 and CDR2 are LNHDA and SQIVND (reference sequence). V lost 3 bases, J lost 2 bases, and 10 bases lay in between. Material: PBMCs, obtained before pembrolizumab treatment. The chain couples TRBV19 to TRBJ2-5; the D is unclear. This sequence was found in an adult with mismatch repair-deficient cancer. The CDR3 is CASSIRWAQETQYF. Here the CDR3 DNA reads TGTGCCAGTAGTATTAGGTGGGCTCAAGAGACCCAGTACTTC.